This T cell receptor (beta chain) stems from a study of cytomegalovirus exposure and HLA in healthy donors. Trimming removed 6 bases at V and 3 bases at J, with 11 bases between. The V gene's germline CDR1 is SNHLY and CDR2 FYNNEI. This CDR3 contains 13 residues. This PCR relied on a set of 60 Vbeta primers and 13 Jbeta primers. Some clones are missing from TCRdb's copy, which holds only in-frame ones; the method was immunoSEQ multiplex PCR. The repertoire holds around 130,000 clones, with around 77% as singletons. J is TRBJ1-1 and V is TRBV2; possibly TRBD1 for D (5 bases). The sequenced sample was PBMCs. This TCR derives from a man aged 25-45 years in good health and CMV-seronegative. As DNA, the CDR3 is TGTGCCAGCAGGACAGAACAAGACACTGAAGCTTTCTTT. This encodes CASRTEQDTEAFF.